Each of the 17 T cell receptor beta chains below was sequenced from the same sample in a study of shared clonotypes between healthy human individuals. The table came from immunoSEQ multiplex PCR; TCRdb's copy has only in-frame clones and leaves some out. Among 330,000 or so clones listed, less than 75% were seen once. What was sequenced was memory CD4+ T cells sorted from blood. Regarding subset: CD45RA-negative fraction. All receptors derive from a young man in good health.

The chain couples TRBV30 to TRBJ2-2; D gene ambiguous. Germline V lookup: CDR1 GTSNPN, CDR2 SVGIG (reference sequence). The CDR3 is made up of 13 amino acids. The germline V and J ends were trimmed by 4 bases and 2 bases, with 8 bases remaining between them. CDR3 bases: TGTGCCTGGACAGGTTCTAACACCGGGGAGCTGTTTTTT. Translating it yields CAWTGSNTGELFF.

This clone was counted once. The chain employs TRBV29-1 and TRBJ2-4; a possible D gene is TRBD2 (5 bases). This CDR3 spans 12 amino acids. V was pared by 0 bases and J by 13 bases, with 13 bases between. Germline values: CDR1 SQVTM, CDR2 ANQGSEA. The CDR3: CSVEDLTGKQYF. The CDR3 DNA reads as TGCAGCGTTGAAGATCTAACGGGGAAACAGTACTTC.

The chain links TRBV19 to TRBJ2-3; 8 bases match TRBD1. The CDR3 covers 16 residues. CDR1 and CDR2 (germline): LNHDA, SQIVND (reference sequence). With V trimmed by 5 bases and J by 5 bases, 12 bases remained unmatched. The CDR3 reads CASSSGQGGLGDTQYF. CDR3 nucleotide sequence: TGTGCCAGTAGTTCTGGACAGGGCGGTCTGGGAGATACGCAGTATTTT.

Remarks on this clone: A far larger clone is only one base removed, so a read error is likely. The chain carries TRBV11-3 and TRBJ2-1; 7 positions match TRBD1. Per germline, CDR1 SGHNT and CDR2 YENEEA. CDR3 size: 13 residues. V trimming: 6 bases; J trimming: 6 bases; junction bases outside the gene matches: 5. As DNA, the CDR3 is TGTGCCAGCAGTCCGACAGGGCTCAATGAGCAGTTCTTC. It yields the protein CASSPTGLNEQFF.

This clone was counted many times. The germline gene is not matched at one end of the junction; a read error may be the cause. Other DNA sequences in this specimen translate into the identical CDR3. The chain uses TRBV6-5 and TRBJ2-7; 7 positions match TRBD2. Germline CDR1 and CDR2: MNHEY and SVGAGI. This CDR3 contains 14 residues. The CDR3, as DNA: TGTGCCAGCAGTTACAGGCGGGAGTCCTTCGAGCAGTACTTC. Amino acids: CASSYRRESFEQYF.

The V gene is TRBV5-4, the J gene TRBJ2-5, with TRBD2 matching 12 bases. Germline CDR1 is SGHNT and CDR2 is YYREEE (reference sequence). V was pared by 4 bases and J by 7 bases, with 8 bases of the junction left unmatched. The CDR3 length is 15 residues. Here the CDR3 reads CASSPIGTSGPTQYF. CDR3 coding DNA: TGTGCCAGCAGCCCGATAGGGACTAGCGGGCCGACCCAGTACTTC.

The chain recombines TRBV6-5 with TRBJ2-2; unclear D gene. Germline V lookup: CDR1 MNHEY, CDR2 SVGAGI. The CDR3 is 16 residues long. V lost 0 bases to trimming and J lost 3 bases, with 11 bases between them. For the CDR3, the DNA is TGTGCCAGCAGTTACTCACCCCAGATACACACCGGGGAGCTGTTTTTT. This translates into CASSYSPQIHTGELFF.

Only a few counts were recorded for this clone. V usage is TRBV5-6 and J usage is TRBJ2-3; a possible D gene is TRBD2 (6 bases). Trimming cost V 1 base and J 3 bases, with 12 bases left between them. The germline CDR1 and CDR2 sequences are SGHDT and YYEEEE. The CDR3 runs 15 residues. CDR3 coding DNA: TGTGCCAGCAGCTTGCCGGGAGTAGGTACAGATACGCAGTATTTT. This codes for CASSLPGVGTDTQYF.

This chain connects TRBV14 to TRBJ2-7; weak D call: TRBD1 (6 bases). Trimming cost V 6 bases and J 1 base, with 10 bases left between them. This CDR3 spans 13 amino acids. Germline CDR1 and CDR2: SGHDN and FVKESK. The CDR3: CASSRDISYEQYF. Written as DNA, the CDR3 is TGTGCCAGCAGTCGGGACATATCCTACGAGCAGTACTTC.

This chain uses TRBV18 with TRBJ2-7; 12 bases agree with TRBD1. This CDR3 contains 17 residues. J gave up 5 bases and V 4 bases, and 12 bases lay outside the gene matches. Germline assignment: CDR1 KGHSH and CDR2 LQKENI. CDR3 protein: CASSLGYSGTGGDEQYF. In DNA, the CDR3 is TGTGCCAGCTCACTTGGTTATTCCGGGACAGGGGGCGACGAGCAGTACTTC.

This chain connects TRBV15 to TRBJ2-7; D may match TRBD1 or TRBD2 (5 bases each). In germline, CDR1 is LNHNV, CDR2 YYDKDF (reference sequence). Between the trimmed V and J ends, which lost 2 bases and 2 bases, there was a span of 16 bases. This CDR3 is built from 16 residues. The CDR3 reads CATSRKGSGAPYEQYF. In nucleotides, the CDR3 is TGTGCCACCAGCAGAAAGGGGTCCGGGGCTCCCTACGAGCAGTACTTC.

This clone was seen only a few times. J is TRBJ2-7 and V is TRBV2; D is ambiguous. This CDR3 comprises 13 residues. V was clipped by 3 bases and J by 6 bases, with 12 bases between them. Germline values: CDR1 SNHLY, CDR2 FYNNEI. CDR3 DNA: TGTGCCAGCAGTGATAGGCTACCTCCCGAGCAGTACTTC. Translated, it gives CASSDRLPPEQYF.

This clone appeared a few times. This chain uses TRBV9 with TRBJ2-1; 8 bases fit TRBD1. J gave up 4 bases and V 3 bases, and 3 bases lay outside the gene matches. The length of the CDR3 is 14 residues. Germline-derived CDR1 and CDR2 are SGDLS and YYNGEE. This chain's CDR3 is CASSDRTGYNEQFF. CDR3 DNA: TGTGCCAGCAGCGATCGGACAGGGTACAATGAGCAGTTCTTC.

The V and J genes are TRBV6-1 and TRBJ2-3; 12 bases match TRBD2. The CDR3 has 16 residues. V gave up 3 bases and J gave up 4 bases; unmatched junction bases: 5. Per the germline V gene, CDR1 is MNHNS and CDR2 is SASEGT. Written as DNA, the CDR3 is TGTGCCAGCAGTGAGTCGGCTAGCGGGAGGGCAGATACGCAGTATTTT. Translated: CASSESASGRADTQYF.

This chain connects TRBV27 to TRBJ2-7; 10 bases are a match to TRBD1. The germline V gene encodes CDR1 MNHEY and CDR2 SMNVEV (reference sequence). The CDR3 has 16 residues. V lost 7 bases to trimming and J lost 4 bases; unmatched junction nucleotides: 13. The DNA for the CDR3 is TGTGCCAGCACTCAGTCGGGACAGGGGCGTTTATACGAGCAGTACTTC. This codes for CASTQSGQGRLYEQYF.

The chain recombines TRBV6-1 with TRBJ2-7; 11 bases fit TRBD1. Germline-derived CDR1 and CDR2 are MNHNS and SASEGT. V dropped 2 bases and J dropped 3; count of bases not matched to a gene: 6. The length of the CDR3 is 16 residues. The CDR3 DNA is TGTGCCAGCAGTGAAACTCCCGGGACAGGGGGCTACGAGCAGTACTTC. This sequence encodes CASSETPGTGGYEQYF.

About this clone itself: Its ends do not fully match the called genes, so a read error is possible. The chain combines TRBV7-7 with TRBJ2-1; D perhaps matches TRBD2 (6 bases). Germline V gene data show CDR1 as SSHAT and CDR2 as FNYEAQ (reference sequence). The CDR3 has 14 amino acids. The CDR3 reads CASSLDHGAGEQFF. The CDR3 DNA reads TGTGCTAGCAGCTTAGACCACGGGGCGGGAGAGCAGTTCTTC.